This T cell receptor beta chain was obtained from a study of monozygotic twins with inflammatory bowel disease. TCRdb reprocessed the 5' RACE reads and keeps a single row for each CDR3 protein, giving no DNA. The table counts 400,000 or so distinct CDR3 sequences; about 2.4% lies in the top ten. Isolation of total RNA was performed on whole blood, with no prior T cell sorting. The CDR3 consists of 16 residues. The sequenced material came from blood. This receptor was obtained from a human donor with ulcerative colitis or Crohn's disease, or a healthy co-twin of an affected twin (not recorded which). The chain carries TRBV12-3 or TRBV12-4 and TRBJ2-1; without DNA, the TCRdb call of TRBD1 cannot be checked. The chain's CDR3 is CASSLPHGQGQYEQFF.